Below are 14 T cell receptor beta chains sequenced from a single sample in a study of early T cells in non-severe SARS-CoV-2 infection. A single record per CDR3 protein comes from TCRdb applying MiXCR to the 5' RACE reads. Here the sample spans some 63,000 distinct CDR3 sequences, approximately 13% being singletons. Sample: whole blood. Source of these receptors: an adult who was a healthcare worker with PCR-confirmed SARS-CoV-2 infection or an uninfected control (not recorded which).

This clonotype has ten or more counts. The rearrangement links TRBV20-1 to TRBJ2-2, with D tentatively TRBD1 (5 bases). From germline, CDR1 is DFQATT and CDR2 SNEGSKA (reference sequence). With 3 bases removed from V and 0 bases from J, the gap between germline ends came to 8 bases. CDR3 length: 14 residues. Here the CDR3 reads CSASPGSNTGELFF. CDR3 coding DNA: TGCAGTGCTAGTCCAGGGTCGAACACCGGGGAGCTGTTTTTT.

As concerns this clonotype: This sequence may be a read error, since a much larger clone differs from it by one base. The CDR3 spells CASSLGTRHPGELFF. In nucleotides, the CDR3 is TGTGCCAGCAGCCTCGGGACTAGGCATCCCGGGGAGCTGTTTTTT. The V gene is TRBV7-2, the J gene TRBJ2-2, with TRBD2 identical over 8 bases. Germline trimming cut 5 bases from V and 6 bases from J; bases unmatched to any gene: 8. The length of the CDR3 is 15 residues. In germline, CDR1 is SGHTA, CDR2 FQGNSA.

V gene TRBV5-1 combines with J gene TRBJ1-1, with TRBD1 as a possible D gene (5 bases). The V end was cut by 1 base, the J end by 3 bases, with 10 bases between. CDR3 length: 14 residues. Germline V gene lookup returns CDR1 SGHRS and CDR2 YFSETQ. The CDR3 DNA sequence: TGCGCCAGCAGCTTGAGGGGTCTGGACACTGAAGCTTTCTTT. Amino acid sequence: CASSLRGLDTEAFF.

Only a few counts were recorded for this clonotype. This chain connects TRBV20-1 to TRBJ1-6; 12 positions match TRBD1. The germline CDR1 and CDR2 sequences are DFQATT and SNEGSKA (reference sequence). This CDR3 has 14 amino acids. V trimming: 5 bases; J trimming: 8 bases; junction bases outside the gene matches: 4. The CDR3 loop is CSAGGQGADSPLHF. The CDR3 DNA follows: TGCAGTGCTGGGGGACAGGGGGCGGATTCACCCCTCCACTTT.

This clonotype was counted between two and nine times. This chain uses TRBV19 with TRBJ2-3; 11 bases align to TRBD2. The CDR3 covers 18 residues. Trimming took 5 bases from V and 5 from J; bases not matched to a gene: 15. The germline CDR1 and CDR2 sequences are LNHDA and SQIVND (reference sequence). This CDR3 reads CASSPGPLAGGAGDTQYF. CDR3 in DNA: TGTGCCAGTAGTCCTGGGCCTCTAGCGGGGGGAGCCGGAGATACGCAGTATTTT.

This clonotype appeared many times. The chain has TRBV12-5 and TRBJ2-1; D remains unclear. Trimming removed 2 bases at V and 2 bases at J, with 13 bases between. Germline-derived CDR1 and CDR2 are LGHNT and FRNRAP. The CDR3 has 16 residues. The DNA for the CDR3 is TGTGCTAGTGGTTTGCCCCCAGGCAACACCTACAATGAGCAGTTCTTC. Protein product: CASGLPPGNTYNEQFF.

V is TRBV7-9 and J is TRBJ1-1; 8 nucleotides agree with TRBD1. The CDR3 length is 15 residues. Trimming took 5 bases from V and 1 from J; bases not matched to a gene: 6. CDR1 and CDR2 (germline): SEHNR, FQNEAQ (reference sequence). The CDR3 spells CASSPGQGWNTEAFF. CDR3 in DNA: TGTGCCAGCAGCCCTGGACAGGGTTGGAACACTGAAGCTTTCTTT.

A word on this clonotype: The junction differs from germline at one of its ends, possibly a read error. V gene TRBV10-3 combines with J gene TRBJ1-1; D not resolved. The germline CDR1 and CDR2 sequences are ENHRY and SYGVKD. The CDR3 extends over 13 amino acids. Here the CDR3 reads CATSPGSITEAFF. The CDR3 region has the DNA TGTGCCACCAGTCCGGGATCGATCACTGAAGCTTTCTTT.

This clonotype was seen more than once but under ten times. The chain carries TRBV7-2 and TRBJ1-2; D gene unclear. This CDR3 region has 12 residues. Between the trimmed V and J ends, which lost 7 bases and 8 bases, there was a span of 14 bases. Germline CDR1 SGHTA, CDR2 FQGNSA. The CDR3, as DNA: TGTGCCAGCACCCTAAACCCGGAAGGCTACACCTTC. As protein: CASTLNPEGYTF.

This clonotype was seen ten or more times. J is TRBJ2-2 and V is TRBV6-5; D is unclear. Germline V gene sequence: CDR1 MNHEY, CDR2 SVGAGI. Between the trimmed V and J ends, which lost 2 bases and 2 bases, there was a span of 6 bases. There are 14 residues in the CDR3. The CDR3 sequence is CASSYRVNTGELFF. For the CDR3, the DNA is TGTGCCAGCAGTTACCGGGTAAACACCGGGGAGCTGTTTTTT.

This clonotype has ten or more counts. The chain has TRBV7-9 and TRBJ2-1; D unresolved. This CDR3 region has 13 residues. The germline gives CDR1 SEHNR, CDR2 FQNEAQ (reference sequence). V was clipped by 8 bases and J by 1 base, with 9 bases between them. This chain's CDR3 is CASPVGSYNEQFF. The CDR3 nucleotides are TGTGCCAGCCCGGTGGGATCCTACAATGAGCAGTTCTTC.

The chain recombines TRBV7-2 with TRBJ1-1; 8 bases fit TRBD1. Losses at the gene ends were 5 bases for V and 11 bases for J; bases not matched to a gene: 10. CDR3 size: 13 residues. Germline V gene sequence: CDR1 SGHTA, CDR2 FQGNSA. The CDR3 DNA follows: TGTGCCAGCAGCCTTCAGGGGGCGAGGTTTGCTTTCTTT. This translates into CASSLQGARFAFF.

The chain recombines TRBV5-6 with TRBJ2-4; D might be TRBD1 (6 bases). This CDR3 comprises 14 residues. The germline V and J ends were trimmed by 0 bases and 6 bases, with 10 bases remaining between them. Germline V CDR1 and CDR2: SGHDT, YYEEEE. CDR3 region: CASSLVVQGNIQYF. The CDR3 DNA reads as TGTGCCAGCAGCTTGGTAGTACAGGGAAACATTCAGTACTTC.

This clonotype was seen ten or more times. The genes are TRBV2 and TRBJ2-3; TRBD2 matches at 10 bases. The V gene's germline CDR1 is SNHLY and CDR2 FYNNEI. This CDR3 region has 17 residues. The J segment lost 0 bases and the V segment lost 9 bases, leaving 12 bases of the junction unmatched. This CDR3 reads CARTETYSGGSTDTQYF. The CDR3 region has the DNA TGTGCCAGAACAGAAACCTATAGCGGGGGGAGCACAGATACGCAGTATTTT.